The 11 T cell receptor beta chains reported below all come from one sample, sequenced in a study of T cell responses to AZD1222 COVID-19 vaccine. Clones were sequenced by immunoSEQ multiplex PCR, and TCRdb holds only the in-frame ones, with some missing. The sample has tens of thousands of clones, about nine tenths seen once. The input for sequencing was peripheral blood, taken 28 days after the second AZD1222 dose. The receptors derive from an adult who received the AZD1222 COVID-19 vaccine.

This clone has just a few counts. The chain uses TRBV6-5 and TRBJ1-4; the D is unclear. This CDR3 is built from 15 residues. Germline-derived CDR1 and CDR2 are MNHEY and SVGAGI. V was trimmed by 6 bases and J by 0 bases, leaving 11 bases between them. DNA for the CDR3: TGTGCCAGCAGCCGCGTACTTGCAACTAATGAAAAACTGTTTTTT. This encodes CASSRVLATNEKLFF.

The rearrangement links TRBV7-9 to TRBJ2-1; D assignment may be TRBD1 or TRBD2 (5 bases each). With 7 bases removed from V and 8 bases from J, the gap between germline ends came to 18 bases. The V gene's germline CDR1 is SEHNR and CDR2 FQNEAQ (reference sequence). The CDR3 has 14 amino acids. The CDR3 DNA reads as TGTGCCAGCACCCCTACGGGGCCAGTGGATGAGCAGTTCTTC. Translated: CASTPTGPVDEQFF.

This chain links TRBV6-5 with TRBJ2-2, with 8 positions matching TRBD1. The CDR3 runs to 15 residues. Germline assignment: CDR1 MNHEY and CDR2 SVGAGI. Losses at the gene ends were 6 bases for V and 5 bases for J; bases not matched to a gene: 8. CDR3: CASRFQGQGTGELFF. The CDR3 DNA reads as TGTGCCAGCAGGTTCCAAGGACAGGGTACCGGGGAGCTGTTTTTT.

The genes are TRBV5-1 and TRBJ2-1, with TRBD2 identical over 7 bases. The trim removed 0 bases at V and 9 bases at J, leaving 9 bases unmatched. Germline V gene sequence: CDR1 SGHRS, CDR2 YFSETQ. The CDR3 has 15 amino acids. For the CDR3, the DNA is TGCGCCAGCAGCTTGGAGGCAGGGAGGGCTGGTGAGCAGTTCTTC. As protein: CASSLEAGRAGEQFF.

This clone was seen just once. The genes are TRBV27 and TRBJ1-2, with no clear D. V was shortened by 4 bases and J by 7 bases, with 10 bases between the two germline ends. The germline V gene encodes CDR1 MNHEY and CDR2 SMNVEV (reference sequence). CDR3 length equals 12 residues. CDR3 DNA: TGTGCCAGCAGTTCGGCGAGTTCTGGCTACACCTTC. Translation gives CASSSASSGYTF.

The chain uses TRBV29-1 and TRBJ1-4; D perhaps matches TRBD1 (6 bases). The CDR3 extends over 14 amino acids. Germline values: CDR1 SQVTM, CDR2 ANQGSEA. Between the trimmed V and J ends, which lost 8 bases and 6 bases, there was a span of 19 bases. CDR3 sequence (DNA): TGCAGCTGCCGCGGACAGAGTACCGATGAAAAACTGTTTTTT. It specifies CSCRGQSTDEKLFF.

In its sample, this clone was seen a few times. The V gene is TRBV12-3 or TRBV12-4, the J gene TRBJ1-1, with unresolved D. The germline V and J ends were trimmed by 5 bases and 3 bases, with 4 bases remaining between them. The CDR3 totals 11 residues. The CDR3 region is CASSQDTEAFF. In DNA form, the CDR3 reads TGTGCCAGCAGTCAGGACACTGAAGCTTTCTTT.

This chain joins TRBV4-2 and TRBJ1-2; 9 bases fit TRBD1. The CDR3 extends over 18 amino acids. V trimming: 3 bases; J trimming: 0 bases; junction bases outside the gene matches: 11. Germline CDR1 LGHNA, CDR2 YNFKEQ. The CDR3 is CASSHPGTGYLANYGYTF. The CDR3 region has the DNA TGTGCCAGCAGCCATCCCGGGACAGGGTACCTAGCTAACTATGGCTACACCTTC.

The chain recombines TRBV5-6 with TRBJ2-1; TRBD2 agrees at 7 bases. V shed 0 bases, J shed 7 bases, and the junction held 10 bases outside the gene matches. Germline loops: CDR1 SGHDT, CDR2 YYEEEE. The CDR3 runs 16 residues. The CDR3 DNA sequence: TGTGCCAGCAGCTTGGACCCGCGACTAGCCCTTAATGAGCAGTTCTTC. Protein sequence: CASSLDPRLALNEQFF.

This clone is a singleton in its sample. This chain uses TRBV7-2 with TRBJ1-4; the D is unclear. Between the trimmed V and J ends, which lost 2 bases and 8 bases, there was a span of 18 bases. Germline values: CDR1 SGHTA, CDR2 FQGNSA. CDR3 length: 16 amino acids. The CDR3 DNA reads as TGTGCCAGCAGCTTAAGAGGTGGGCAGGATCGCGAAAAACTGTTTTTT. Protein product: CASSLRGGQDREKLFF.

V and J are TRBV2 and TRBJ1-2, with TRBD1 matching 11 bases. Germline-derived CDR1 and CDR2 are SNHLY and FYNNEI. The CDR3 loop spans 19 amino acids. Unmatched junction bases numbered 11, after V lost 1 base and J lost 1 base. This chain's CDR3 is CASSEGGLGQGADNYGYTF. The CDR3 nucleotides are TGTGCCAGCAGTGAAGGGGGTCTAGGACAGGGGGCCGATAACTATGGCTACACCTTC.